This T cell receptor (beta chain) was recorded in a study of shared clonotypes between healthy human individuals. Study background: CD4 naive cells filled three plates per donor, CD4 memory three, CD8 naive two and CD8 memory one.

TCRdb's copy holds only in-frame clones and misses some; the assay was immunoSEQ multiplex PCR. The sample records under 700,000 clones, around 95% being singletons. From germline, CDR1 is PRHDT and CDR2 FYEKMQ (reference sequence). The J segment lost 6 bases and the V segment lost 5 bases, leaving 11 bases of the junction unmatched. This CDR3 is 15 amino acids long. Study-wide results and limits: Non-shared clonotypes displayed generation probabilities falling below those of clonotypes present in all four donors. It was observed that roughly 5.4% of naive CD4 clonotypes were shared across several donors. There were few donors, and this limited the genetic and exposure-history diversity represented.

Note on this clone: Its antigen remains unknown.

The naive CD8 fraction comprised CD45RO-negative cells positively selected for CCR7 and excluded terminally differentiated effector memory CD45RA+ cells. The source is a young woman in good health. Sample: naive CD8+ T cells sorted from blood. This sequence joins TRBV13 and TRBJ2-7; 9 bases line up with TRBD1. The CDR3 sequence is CASSQGGTGPLEQYF. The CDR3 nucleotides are TGTGCCAGCAGCCAAGGGGGGACAGGGCCTCTCGAGCAGTACTTC.